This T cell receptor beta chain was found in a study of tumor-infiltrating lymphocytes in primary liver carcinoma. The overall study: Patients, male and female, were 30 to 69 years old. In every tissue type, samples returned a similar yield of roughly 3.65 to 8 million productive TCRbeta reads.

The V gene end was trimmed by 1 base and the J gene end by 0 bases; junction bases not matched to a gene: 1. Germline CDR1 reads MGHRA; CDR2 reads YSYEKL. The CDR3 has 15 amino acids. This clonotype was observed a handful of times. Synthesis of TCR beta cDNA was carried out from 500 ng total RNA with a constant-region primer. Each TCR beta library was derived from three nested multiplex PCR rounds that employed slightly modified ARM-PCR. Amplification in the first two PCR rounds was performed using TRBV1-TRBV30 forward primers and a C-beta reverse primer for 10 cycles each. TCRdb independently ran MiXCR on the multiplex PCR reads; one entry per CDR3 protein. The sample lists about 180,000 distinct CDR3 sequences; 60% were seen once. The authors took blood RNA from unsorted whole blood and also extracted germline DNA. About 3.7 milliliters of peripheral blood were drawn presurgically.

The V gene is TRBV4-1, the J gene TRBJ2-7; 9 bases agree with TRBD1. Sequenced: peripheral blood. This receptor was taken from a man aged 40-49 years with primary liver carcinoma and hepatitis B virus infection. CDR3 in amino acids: CASSQGTGDSYEQYF. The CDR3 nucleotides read TGCGCCAGCAGCCAAGGGACAGGGGACTCCTACGAGCAGTACTTC.